These T cell receptor beta chains were read from a single sample in a study of T cell responses to AZD1222 COVID-19 vaccine. Here immunoSEQ multiplex PCR was the method, and the copy in TCRdb shows in-frame clones only, minus some. The profile covers roughly 130,000 clones, with approximately 83% appearing a single time and about 1.6% taken by the ten largest. Sequencing was performed on peripheral blood, taken on day 0 of AZD1222 vaccination. Source of these receptors: an adult in good health. CDR3s include the opening cysteine and the closing phenylalanine or tryptophan. A D gene is named only where the DNA matches it firmly. Not every row has a clone size; where given, it reads once, few, many or a size class.

CDR3 length | J gene | D gene | clone size | V gene | CDR3 protein | CDR3 DNA
14 | TRBJ1-2 | NA | NA | TRBV3-1/TRBV3-2 | CASSQVSERGGYTF | TGTGCCAGCAGCCAAGTTAGCGAGAGGGGAGGCTACACCTTC
13 | TRBJ2-2 | NA | NA | TRBV9 | CASSVDGTGELFF | TGTGCCAGCAGCGTAGATGGGACCGGGGAGCTGTTTTTT
17 | TRBJ2-1 | NA | NA | TRBV10-3 | CAISPSDGGSSYNEQFF | TGTGCCATCAGTCCCTCGGACGGGGGTAGCTCCTACAATGAGCAGTTCTTC
14 | TRBJ2-7 | NA | NA | TRBV6-6 | CASRETASSYEQYF | TGTGCCAGCAGAGAGACTGCGAGCTCCTACGAGCAGTACTTC
15 | TRBJ1-5 | NA | once | TRBV2 | CASSAQGVGNQPQHF | TGTGCCAGCAGTGCCCAGGGAGTCGGCAATCAGCCCCAGCATTTT
12 | TRBJ2-1 | NA | NA | TRBV7-9 | CASISPDNEQFF | TGTGCCAGCATATCCCCGGACAATGAGCAGTTCTTC
15 | TRBJ2-2 | NA | NA | TRBV24-1 | CATSDLGRDTGELFF | TGTGCCACCAGTGATTTAGGACGGGACACCGGGGAGCTGTTTTTT
13 | TRBJ2-3 | NA | NA | TRBV7-3 | CASSLTKEDTQYF | TGTGCCAGCAGCTTAACGAAGGAAGATACGCAGTATTTT
13 | TRBJ1-4 | NA | NA | TRBV18 | CASSWGSNEKLFF | TGTGCCAGCTCATGGGGTTCTAATGAAAAACTGTTTTTT
15 | TRBJ1-3 | NA | NA | TRBV6-1 | CASSEAWGARNTIYF | TGTGCCAGCAGTGAAGCATGGGGGGCTAGAAACACCATATATTTT
14 | TRBJ1-3 | NA | NA | TRBV7-6 | CASSLPSSGNTIYF | TGTGCCAGCAGCCTCCCGTCCTCTGGAAACACCATATATTTT
15 | TRBJ1-1 | NA | NA | TRBV7-2 | CASSRREGRYTEAFF | TGTGCCAGCAGCCGTAGGGAGGGCCGATACACTGAAGCTTTCTTT
16 | TRBJ1-5 | NA | NA | TRBV7-9 | CASSLHRVGANQPQHF | TGTGCCAGCAGCCTCCACAGGGTGGGGGCGAATCAGCCCCAGCATTTT
13 | TRBJ1-2 | TRBD1 | NA | TRBV11-3 | CASSLGGQDPETF | TGTGCCAGCAGCTTAGGGGGACAGGACCCCGAAACCTTC
15 | TRBJ2-5 | TRBD2 | NA | TRBV9 | CASSAIAGPRETQYF | TGTGCCAGCAGCGCCATAGCGGGTCCCCGGGAGACCCAGTACTTC